The source of this TCR beta chain is a study of vaccination and CD4 T cells after COVID-19. The treatment is: 10-day PBMC culture with coronavirus spike peptide pools or control peptides (ViraFEST assay). Comment on this clonotype: What it binds is not known.

Germline V gene data show CDR1 as SGHNT and CDR2 as YENEEA. The CDR3 runs 17 residues. The germline V and J ends were trimmed by 2 bases and 0 bases, with 13 bases remaining between them. Cultured CD4+ T cell DNA underwent sequencing with the Oncomine TCR Beta short-read assay. TCRdb ran MiXCR on the PCR reads and lists one entry per CDR3 protein. Among over 20,000 distinct CDR3 sequences, roughly 39% were seen once, and the ten largest hold 7.2%. This sequence originates from a human donor who had recovered from COVID-19. The rearrangement joins TRBV11-3 to TRBJ2-2, with D possibly matching TRBD2 (6 bases). Sequenced: CD4+ T cells from blood, cultured in vitro. The CDR3 loop reads CASSLQLLAANTGELFF. In DNA, the CDR3 is TGTGCCAGCAGCTTACAGCTACTAGCTGCGAACACCGGGGAGCTGTTTTTT.